This T cell receptor beta chain is from a study of T cells in Graves' hyperthyroidism and ophthalmopathy. This clonotype was observed a handful of times. One end of the junction varies from germline; a read error may be responsible. TCR beta CDR3 regions were amplified from RNA transcripts. The TCR CDR3 first-round RT-PCR relied on the HTBI primer set. TCRdb ran MiXCR on the multiplex PCR reads and lists one entry per CDR3 protein. The table lists over 350,000 distinct CDR3 sequences, roughly 18% of them singletons. Germline V lookup: CDR1 MNHNS, CDR2 SASEGT. CDR3 size: 15 residues. The genes are TRBV6-1 and TRBJ1-6; tentative D call: TRBD1 (5 bases). Sequenced: blood. The TCR comes from a man between 18 and 29 years old with Graves' ophthalmopathy. CDR3 bases: TGTGCCAGCATTGAAGTGGGACTGGATAATTCACCCCTCCACTTT. Its protein is CASIEVGLDNSPLHF.